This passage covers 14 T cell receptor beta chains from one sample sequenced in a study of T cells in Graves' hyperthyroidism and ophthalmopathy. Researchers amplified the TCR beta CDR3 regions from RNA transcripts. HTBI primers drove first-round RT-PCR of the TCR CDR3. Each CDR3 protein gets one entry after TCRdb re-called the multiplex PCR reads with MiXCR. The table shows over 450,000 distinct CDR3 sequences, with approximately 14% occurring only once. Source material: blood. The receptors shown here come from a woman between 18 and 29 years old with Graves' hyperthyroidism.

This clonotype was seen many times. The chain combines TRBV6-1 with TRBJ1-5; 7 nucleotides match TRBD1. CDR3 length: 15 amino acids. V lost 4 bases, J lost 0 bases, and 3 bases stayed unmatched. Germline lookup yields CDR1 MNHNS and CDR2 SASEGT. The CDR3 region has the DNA TGTGCCAGCAGTGGGACAGGACATAGCAATCAGCCCCAGCATTTT. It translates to CASSGTGHSNQPQHF.

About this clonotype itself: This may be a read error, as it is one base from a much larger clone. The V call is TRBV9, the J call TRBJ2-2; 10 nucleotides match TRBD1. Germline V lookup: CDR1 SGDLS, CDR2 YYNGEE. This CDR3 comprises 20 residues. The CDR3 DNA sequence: TGTGCCAGCAGCGTAAGGTTGATCTGGTTGGGACAGGGGAACTCCGGGAAGCTGTTTTTT. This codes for CASSVRLIWLGQGNSGKLFF. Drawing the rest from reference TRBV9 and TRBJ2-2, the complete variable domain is DSGVTQTPKHLITATGQRVTLRCSPRSGDLSVYWYQQSLDQGLQFLIQYYNGEERAKGNILERFSAQQFPDLHSELNLSSLELGDSALYFCASSVRLIWLGQGNSGKLFFGEGSRLTVL.

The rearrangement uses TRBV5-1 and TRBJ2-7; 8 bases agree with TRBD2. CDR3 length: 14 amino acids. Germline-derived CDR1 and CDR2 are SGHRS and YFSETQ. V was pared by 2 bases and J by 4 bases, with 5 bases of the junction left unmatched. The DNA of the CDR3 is TGCGCCAGCAGCTTTACTAGCGGACCGTACGAGCAGTACTTC. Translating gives CASSFTSGPYEQYF.

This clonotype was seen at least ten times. The CDR3 sequence: CASSQGAEKLFF. The CDR3 nucleotides are TGTGCCAGCAGCCAAGGAGCGGAAAAACTGTTTTTT. The V gene is TRBV3-1, the J gene TRBJ1-4; D is undetermined. Germline loops: CDR1 LGHDT, CDR2 YNNKEL (reference sequence). V dropped 1 base and J dropped 8 bases, with 5 bases sitting between them. The length of the CDR3 is 12 residues.

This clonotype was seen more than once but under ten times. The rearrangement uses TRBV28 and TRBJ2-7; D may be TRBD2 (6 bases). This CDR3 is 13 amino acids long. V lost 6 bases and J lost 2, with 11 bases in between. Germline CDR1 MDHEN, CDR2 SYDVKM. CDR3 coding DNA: TGTGCCAGCAGCTCGACTAGTACCTACGAGCAGTACGTC. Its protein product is CASSSTSTYEQYV.

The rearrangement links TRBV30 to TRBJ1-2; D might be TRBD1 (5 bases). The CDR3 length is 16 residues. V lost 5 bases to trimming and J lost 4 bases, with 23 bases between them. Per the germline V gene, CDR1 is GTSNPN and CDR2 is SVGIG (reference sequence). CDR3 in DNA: TGTGCCTGGGAAGGGACCCTCAGCCTTAGGTCCTATGGCTACACCTTC. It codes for CAWEGTLSLRSYGYTF.

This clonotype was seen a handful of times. CDR3 sequence reads: CASEQEVTAEQYF. CDR3 sequence (DNA): TGTGCCAGCGAGCAAGAGGTCACCGCCGAGCAGTACTTC. The rearrangement uses TRBV6-2 or TRBV6-3 and TRBJ2-7, with no clear D. Germline assignment: CDR1 MNHEY and CDR2 SVGEGT. Trimming removed 8 bases from V and 6 bases from J, with 17 bases in between. The CDR3 consists of 13 residues.

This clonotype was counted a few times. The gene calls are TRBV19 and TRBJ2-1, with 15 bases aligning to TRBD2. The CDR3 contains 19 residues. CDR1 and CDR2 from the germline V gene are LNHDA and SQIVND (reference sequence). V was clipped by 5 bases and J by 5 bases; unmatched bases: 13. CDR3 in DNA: TGTGCCAGTAGTTCCCGTCCCGGGACTAGCGGGAGGCATCACAATGAGCAGTTCTTC. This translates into CASSSRPGTSGRHHNEQFF.

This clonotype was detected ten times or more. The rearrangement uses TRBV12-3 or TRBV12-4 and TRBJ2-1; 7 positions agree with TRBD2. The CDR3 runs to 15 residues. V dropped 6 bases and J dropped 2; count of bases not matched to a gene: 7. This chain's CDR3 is CASRRSGDPYNEQFF. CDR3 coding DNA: TGTGCCAGCAGGAGAAGCGGGGATCCCTACAATGAGCAGTTCTTC.

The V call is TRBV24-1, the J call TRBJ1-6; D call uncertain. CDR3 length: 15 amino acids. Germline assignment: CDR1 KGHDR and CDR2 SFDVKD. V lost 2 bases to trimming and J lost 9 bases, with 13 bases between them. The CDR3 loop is CATSDSRRGGSPLHF. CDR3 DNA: TGTGCCACCAGTGATTCCCGCCGGGGAGGTTCACCCCTCCACTTT.

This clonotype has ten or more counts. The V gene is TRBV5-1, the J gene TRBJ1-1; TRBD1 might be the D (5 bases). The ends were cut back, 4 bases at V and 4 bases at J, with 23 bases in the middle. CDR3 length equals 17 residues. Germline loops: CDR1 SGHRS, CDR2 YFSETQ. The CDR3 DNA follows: TGCGCCAGCAGCATACCCTTTGGGGGAAGCGGGACCACTGAAGCTTTCTTT. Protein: CASSIPFGGSGTTEAFF.

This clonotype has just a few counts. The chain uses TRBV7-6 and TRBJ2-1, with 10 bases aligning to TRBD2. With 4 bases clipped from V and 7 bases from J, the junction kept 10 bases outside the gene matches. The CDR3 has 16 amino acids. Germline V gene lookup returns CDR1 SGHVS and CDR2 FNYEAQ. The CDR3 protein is CASSSSVGLATNEQFF. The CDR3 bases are TGTGCCAGCAGCTCGAGTGTGGGACTAGCGACGAATGAGCAGTTCTTC.

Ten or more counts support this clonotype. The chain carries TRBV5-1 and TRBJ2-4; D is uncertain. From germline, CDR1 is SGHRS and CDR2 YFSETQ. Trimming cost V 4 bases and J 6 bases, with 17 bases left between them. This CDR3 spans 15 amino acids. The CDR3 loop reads CASSLALEWGNIQYF. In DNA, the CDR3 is TGCGCCAGCAGCCTGGCGTTGGAGTGGGGAAACATTCAGTACTTC. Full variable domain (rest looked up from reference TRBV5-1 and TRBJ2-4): KAGVTQTPRYLIKTRGQQVTLSCSPISGHRSVSWYQQTPGQGLQFLFEYFSETQRNKGNFPGRFSGRQFSNSRSEMNVSTLELGDSALYLCASSLALEWGNIQYFGAGTRLSVL.

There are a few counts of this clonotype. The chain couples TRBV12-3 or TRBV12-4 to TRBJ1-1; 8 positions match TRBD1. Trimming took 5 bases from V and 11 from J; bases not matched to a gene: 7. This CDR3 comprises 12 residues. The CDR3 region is CASSAGTGNAFF. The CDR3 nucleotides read TGTGCCAGCAGTGCAGGGACAGGAAATGCTTTCTTT.